Described below is a single TCR beta chain sequence and its context. The antigen remains unidentified. This CDR3 contains 15 residues. Germline values: CDR1 SGHDN, CDR2 FVKESK. V was cut by 1 base and J by 6 bases, with 14 bases left in between. The record originates from a study of cytomegalovirus exposure and HLA in healthy donors. Study-wide points: In a later analysis, a genetic analysis reported fewer productive-TCR N-insertions in an Asian-associated ancestry cluster than the cohort average.

13 Jbeta primers and 60 Vbeta primers were used for the PCR. The method was immunoSEQ multiplex PCR; TCRdb's version includes in-frame clones alone and lacks a portion of them. Found here are roughly 86,000 clones, roughly 63% of them singletons; the top ten hold about 22%. This receptor was obtained from a woman in her 50s in good health and CMV-seropositive. The sequencing sample was made of PBMCs. The V call is TRBV14, the J call TRBJ2-3, with D possibly matching TRBD1 (5 bases). CDR3 in DNA: TGTGCCAGCAGCCAAGGATGGGGCCCGGCTGATACGCAGTATTTT. It encodes CASSQGWGPADTQYF.